This paragraph reports one T cell receptor (beta chain). This entry comes from a study of neoadjuvant anti-PD-1 for oral cavity cancer. Germline V gene data show CDR1 as SGDLS and CDR2 as YYNGEE. Trimming left V 3 bases short and J 6 bases short, with 12 bases between. This CDR3 has 14 amino acids. Time point indicated: after neoadjuvant nivolumab, at surgical resection. No culture or expansion preceded analysis of these blood cells. Six replicates per PBMC sample, mostly from roughly 490 ng of genomic DNA. Here immunoSEQ multiplex PCR was the method, and the copy in TCRdb shows in-frame clones only, minus some. Of 11,000 to 15,000 clones in the sample, approximately 77% were seen once.

This chain joins TRBV9 and TRBJ1-4; tentatively, D is TRBD1 (5 bases). This specimen consisted of PBMCs, obtained after nivolumab (anti-PD-1) treatment. The receptor was derived from a person aged 35-79 years with oral cavity squamous cell carcinoma. This CDR3 is CASSAQGGDEKLFF. CDR3 DNA sequence: TGTGCCAGCAGCGCCCAAGGAGGGGATGAAAAACTGTTTTTT.